Following are 11 T cell receptor beta chains from one sample sequenced in a study of blood T cell repertoires in COVID-19. Assay used: immunoSEQ multiplex PCR; TCRdb lists only in-frame clones, some missing. This table holds under 90,000 clones, about 80% found once. Sequencing input: peripheral blood. Source of these receptors: a man in his forties or fifties with active or convalescent COVID-19.

This clone was recorded a few times. The chain is built from TRBV28 and TRBJ1-2; D unresolved. Germline lookup yields CDR1 MDHEN and CDR2 SYDVKM. The CDR3 consists of 14 residues. V dropped 3 bases and J dropped 2 bases, with 10 bases sitting between them. CDR3 protein: CASSLGSANYGYTF. The DNA for the CDR3 is TGTGCCAGCAGTTTGGGGAGCGCAAACTATGGCTACACCTTC.

There are many counts of this clone. The chain recombines TRBV30 with TRBJ1-2; the match to TRBD1 covers 9 bases. This CDR3 region has 12 residues. V lost 5 bases to trimming and J lost 8 bases; unmatched junction nucleotides: 6. Germline loops: CDR1 GTSNPN, CDR2 SVGIG (reference sequence). The CDR3 loop is CAWEDRGEGYTF. In DNA form, the CDR3 reads TGTGCCTGGGAGGACAGGGGTGAAGGCTACACCTTC.

This clone was detected only a few times. The CDR3: CASEPSGGGAAEQYF. For the CDR3, the DNA is TGTGCCAGCGAACCCTCTGGCGGGGGGGCCGCAGAGCAGTACTTC. V and J are TRBV19 and TRBJ2-7, with 9 bases identical to TRBD2. After removal of 9 bases from V and 7 bases from J, the junction contained 16 bases not matched to a gene. The CDR3 contains 15 residues. Germline CDR1 reads LNHDA; CDR2 reads SQIVND (reference sequence).

V gene TRBV10-1 combines with J gene TRBJ1-1, with TRBD1 identical over 10 bases. Unmatched junction bases numbered 9, after V lost 10 bases and J lost 1 base. The CDR3 has 15 residues. The germline V gene has CDR1 WNHNN and CDR2 SYGVQD (reference sequence). The CDR3 loop reads CAISDRGWPNTEAFF. CDR3 DNA sequence: TGCGCCATTTCGGACAGGGGGTGGCCGAACACTGAAGCTTTCTTT.

This CDR3 is CASSSATTLDTQYF. The CDR3 nucleotides read TGTGCCAGTTCTAGTGCCACCACATTAGATACGCAGTATTTT. The V call is TRBV5-6, the J call TRBJ2-3; D not resolved. Germline CDR1 and CDR2: SGHDT and YYEEEE. The CDR3 has 14 residues. V dropped 8 bases and J dropped 5 bases, with 18 bases sitting between them. Complete variable domain (other parts from reference TRBV5-6 and TRBJ2-3): DAGVTQSPTHLIKTRGQQVTLRCSPKSGHDTVSWYQQALGQGPQFIFQYYEEEERQRGNFPDRFSGHQFPNYSSELNVNALLLGDSALYLCASSSATTLDTQYFGPGTRLTVL.

The chain carries TRBV7-2 and TRBJ1-3, with D possibly being TRBD1 (6 bases). This CDR3 is 16 amino acids long. Per germline, CDR1 SGHTA and CDR2 FQGNSA. Trimming took off 4 bases at V and 4 bases at J, with 17 bases between the two ends. The CDR3 region is CASSSGGGAGGNTIYF. The CDR3 nucleotides are TGTGCCAGCAGCTCGGGAGGGGGGGCTGGAGGAAACACCATATATTTT.

The CDR3 nucleotides read TGCAGCGTTGAACTCCCCCAGGGAGGGCCCGGGACCCAGTACTTC. This gives the protein CSVELPQGGPGTQYF. The chain joins TRBV29-1 to TRBJ2-5; TRBD2 matches at 7 bases. With 2 bases clipped from V and 7 bases from J, the junction kept 13 bases outside the gene matches. Germline lookup yields CDR1 SQVTM and CDR2 ANQGSEA. This CDR3 contains 15 residues.

This clone has a single count. The chain employs TRBV4-3 and TRBJ2-7; TRBD2 matches 9 bases. Germline V CDR1 and CDR2: LGHNA, YSLEER. This CDR3 region has 20 residues. The junction had 20 bases not matched to a gene; V was cut back by 3 bases and J by 2 bases. The CDR3 region is CASSQAQVGPSGVYAYEQYF. Written as DNA, the CDR3 is TGCGCCAGCAGCCAGGCTCAGGTCGGCCCTAGCGGGGTCTACGCCTACGAGCAGTACTTC.

The rearrangement links TRBV2 to TRBJ2-2; the D is unclear. CDR1 and CDR2 (germline): SNHLY, FYNNEI. V was pared by 4 bases and J by 0 bases, with 9 bases between. The length of the CDR3 is 15 residues. The CDR3 here is CASSGQPPNTGELFF. DNA of the CDR3: TGTGCCAGCAGTGGGCAACCGCCGAACACCGGGGAGCTGTTTTTT.

This rearrangement joins TRBV9 to TRBJ2-5, with D perhaps matching TRBD1 (6 bases). Trimming took 3 bases from V and 5 from J, leaving 11 bases between them. There are 13 residues in the CDR3. The germline V gene encodes CDR1 SGDLS and CDR2 YYNGEE. DNA for the CDR3: TGTGCCAGCAGCGCCTCTAGGGGGGAGACCCAGTACTTC. This sequence encodes CASSASRGETQYF.

This clone rates as large (0.1 to 1%). The limits of the CDR3 on the DNA are not certain, so only TCRdb's listed CDR3 is given. The chain uses TRBV3-1 (or the pseudogene TRBV3-2) and TRBJ1-2; TRBD1 reflects the table's D call only, with no check against the DNA. Inclusive of both ends, the CDR3 amounts to 14 amino acids. The germline gives CDR1 LGHDT, CDR2 YNNKEL (reference sequence). CDR3 loop: CASSQDVGQGANTF.